The 25 T cell receptor delta chains reported below all come from one sample, sequenced in a study of γδ T cells in repeated Plasmodium falciparum infection. Vgamma9/Vdelta2+ and Vdelta2-negative gammadelta T cells were flow-sorted from PBMC for bulk sequencing. With CATT, TCRdb re-called clones from the multiplex PCR reads. Here the sample spans roughly 90,000 delta-chain clones, 0.98% being singletons. The sample consisted of gamma-delta T cells from blood. The receptors derive from a pool of human donors (malaria-infected and uninfected, not separated).

This clone was counted only a few times. The likely explanation is a read error, given a far larger clone one base away. This sample also contains other DNA sequences that code for the same CDR3. The gene calls are TRDV1 and TRDJ1, with TRDD3 matching 7 bases. Losses at the gene ends were 5 bases for V and 2 bases for J; bases not matched to a gene: 20. CDR1 TSWWSYY and CDR2 QGS come from the germline V gene. CDR3 length equals 19 residues. Written as DNA, the CDR3 is TGTGCTCTTGGGTCCTGTAAGTGGGGGACCCGGGGGTATACCGATAAACTCATCTTT. Its protein product is CALGSCKWGTRGYTDKLIF.

As for this clone: This sequence is one base from a far larger clone and is likely a read error. Distinct nucleotide sequences in the sample also encode this CDR3. The rearrangement uses TRDV2 and TRDJ1; 13 bases line up with TRDD3. Assignment of the J gene here rests on matching the DNA to germline, because TCRdb gives none. Germline CDR1 and CDR2: GEAIGNYY and EKD. The CDR3 loop spans 22 amino acids. The CDR3 sequence: CACDTLKNPVLGDTHQTDKLIF. CDR3 DNA sequence: TGTGCCTGCGACACCCTTAAGAATCCCGTACTGGGGGATACGCACCAGACCGATAAACTCATCTTT.

Notes on this clone: Since a far larger clone is one base different, this is likely a read error. Other DNA sequences in the sample encode the same CDR3. The rearrangement links TRDV1 to TRDJ1; 10 nucleotides align to TRDD3. TCRdb gives no J gene; it was assigned here by matching the DNA to germline. This CDR3 has 19 amino acids. The germline CDR1 and CDR2 sequences are TSWWSYY and QGS. The DNA for the CDR3 is TGCGCTCTTGGGCTCCTTCCTTTTAACCTGGGGGATAATATCGATAAACTCATCTTT. Translation: CALGLLPFNLGDNIDKLIF.

Comment on this clone: TCRdb's protein for this DNA is that of a much larger clone and differs from the translation at residue 14, likely a read error; the protein shown is the DNA translation. This chain uses TRDV2 with TRDJ1; 11 nucleotides align to TRDD3. Because TCRdb records no J gene, it was assigned here through a match of the DNA to germline. In germline, CDR1 is GEAIGNYY, CDR2 EKD. V gave up 2 bases and J gave up 1 base; unmatched junction bases: 17. The CDR3 length is 20 residues. The DNA of the CDR3 is TGTGCCTGTGACAAGGTCTCGGTACTGGGGGATAGCCCGTGCACCGATAAACTCATCTTT. Its translation is CACDKVSVLGDSPCTDKLIF.

This clone was counted only a few times. With only one base between it and a far larger clone, this is likely a read error. Within the sample, other DNA sequences also encode this same CDR3. V gene TRDV1 combines with J gene TRDJ1; D perhaps matches TRDD3 (5 bases). Germline assignment: CDR1 TSWWSYY and CDR2 QGS. The CDR3 runs 21 residues. The V and J ends lost 0 bases and 0 bases respectively, with 26 bases between them. CDR3 coding DNA: TGTGCTCTTGGGGAACTTGGGCGGGGACTGGACCCAGACGCGTACACCGATAAACTCATCTTT. This translates into CALGELGRGLDPDAYTDKLIF.

This clone was seen many times. A far larger clone is only one base removed, so a read error is likely. Other DNA sequences of this sample code for an identical CDR3. The CDR3 reads CACDTLGARGADKLIF. The CDR3 region has the DNA TGTGCCTGCGACACACTGGGGGCCCGAGGGGCCGATAAACTCATCTTT. The chain recombines TRDV2 with TRDJ1; 8 nucleotides match TRDD3. CDR1 is GEAIGNYY, CDR2 EKD, per germline. There are 16 residues in the CDR3.

Regarding this clone: A far larger clone is a single base away, which makes a read error likely. Additional DNA sequences in this sample encode the identical CDR3. A V gene of TRDV1 was called, but no J gene was assigned; TRDD3, the D gene given by the table, was not confirmed from the DNA. CDR3 size: 23 residues. Germline V gives CDR1 TSWWSYY, CDR2 QGS. The DNA of the CDR3 is TGTGCTCTTGGGGAAGACCCGTCCCCTCTCTATAAGTCATTCTCCCCGTACACCGATAAGCTCATCTTT. Residues: CALGEDPSPLYKSFSPYTDKLIF.

This clone was observed a few times. The protein given by TCRdb reflects a much larger clone and differs at residue 9 from this DNA's translation, likely from a read error; the protein shown is the DNA's translation. The gene calls are TRDV2 and TRDJ1, with 10 nucleotides matching TRDD3. TCRdb supplies no J gene; here it was assigned by aligning the nucleotide sequence to germline. Germline V gene lookup returns CDR1 GEAIGNYY and CDR2 EKD. This CDR3 has 23 amino acids. Losses at the gene ends were 5 bases for V and 1 base for J; bases not matched to a gene: 30. Here the CDR3 DNA reads TGTGCCTGTGGCAAACACTTCCTAGTGAGGGGGATACGCTCCCGGGGTTGCACCGATAAACTCATCTTT. It translates to CACGKHFLVRGIRSRGCTDKLIF.

About this clone: TCRdb's listed protein matches a much larger clone and diverges from this DNA's translation at residue 14, likely through a read error; the protein shown comes from the DNA. For the CDR3, the DNA is TGTGCTCTTGGGGAACCGTATTTCCCCCCAACTGGGGGAGACCGAGAACTCATCTTT. Its translation is CALGEPYFPPTGGDRELIF. The chain carries TRDV1 and TRDJ1, with 9 bases aligning to TRDD3. V trimming: 1 base; J trimming: 9 bases; junction bases outside the gene matches: 21. Germline V CDR1 and CDR2: TSWWSYY, QGS. The CDR3 length is 19 residues.

This clone occurred a few times. The protein held in TCRdb is that of a much larger clone and does not match this DNA's translation at residue 8, likely because of a read error; the protein shown is translated from the DNA. The chain carries TRDV1 and TRDJ1; 13 positions agree with TRDD3. Germline values: CDR1 TSWWSYY, CDR2 QGS. The V gene end was trimmed by 1 base and the J gene end by 0 bases; junction bases not matched to a gene: 23. The CDR3 runs 24 residues. CDR3 sequence reads: CALGERPASLTGGYAAGYTDKLIF. CDR3 nucleotide sequence: TGTGCTCTTGGGGAACGACCTGCCTCGCTAACTGGGGGATACGCTGCCGGGTACACCGATAAACTCATCTTT.

This clone was recorded a few times. TCRdb records a much larger clone's protein for this DNA, with a difference at residue 9 that likely arises from a read error; the protein given is the translation of the DNA. V gene TRDV1 combines with J gene TRDJ1; D is perhaps TRDD3 (5 bases). Assignment of the J gene here rests on matching the DNA to germline, because TCRdb gives none. V lost 3 bases to trimming and J lost 0 bases, with 20 bases between them. The CDR3 runs to 18 residues. Per germline, CDR1 TSWWSYY and CDR2 QGS. The CDR3 here is CALGEYPGTSNYTDKLIF. In nucleotides, the CDR3 is TGTGCTCTTGGGGAGTACCCGGGGACATCCAATTACACCGATAAACTCATCTTT.

In this sample, this clone turned up many times. This chain links TRDV1 with TRDJ1; 13 bases are a match to TRDD3. The CDR3 has 21 amino acids. Germline V lookup: CDR1 TSWWSYY, CDR2 QGS. The V and J ends lost 0 bases and 7 bases, in that order; junction bases with no gene match: 20. The CDR3 loop reads CALGELPSFLLGDTLSGKLIF. CDR3 coding DNA: TGTGCTCTTGGGGAACTACCGTCCTTCCTACTGGGGGATACGCTCTCCGGTAAACTCATCTTT.

This clone was recorded a few times. A far larger clone is only one base removed, so a read error is likely. The sample has other DNA sequences that encode this CDR3 too. The chain carries TRDV3 and TRDJ1; TRDD3 aligns across 10 bases. TCRdb records no J gene; here it was assigned by comparing the DNA to germline. Germline V lookup: CDR1 TVYSNPD, CDR2 GDNSRS (reference sequence). The CDR3 has 16 residues. The CDR3 spells CAFTFPWGIPTDKLIF. CDR3 nucleotide sequence: TGCGCCTTTACCTTCCCTTGGGGGATACCCACCGATAAACTCATCTTT.

This clone showed up just a few times. The protein held in TCRdb is that of a much larger clone and does not match this DNA's translation at residue 8, likely because of a read error; the protein shown is translated from the DNA. The chain links TRDV1 to TRDJ1, with no clear D. Here the J gene came from matching the DNA to germline, since TCRdb omits it. The V end lost 4 bases, the J end lost 4 bases, and 13 bases lay between the germline ends. CDR3 length: 14 amino acids. In germline, CDR1 is TSWWSYY, CDR2 QGS. The CDR3 loop reads CALGVPEPFDKLIF. CDR3 DNA: TGTGCTCTTGGGGTCCCGGAGCCTTTCGATAAACTCATCTTT.

This clone came up a few times. TCRdb assigns this DNA the protein of a much larger clone, which departs from its translation at residue 7; this likely reflects a read error, and the protein shown comes from translating the DNA. The V gene is TRAV38-2/DV8, the J gene TRDJ1; 8 nucleotides align to TRDD3. This CDR3 is built from 21 residues. Looked up from germline, CDR1 is TSESDYY and CDR2 is QEAYKQQN. J was trimmed by 0 bases and V by 3 bases; bases with no gene match: 22. The CDR3 DNA reads TGTGCTTATAGGACGGCGACGAGGGGATACTTAGGTATCGTGGACACCGATAAACTCATCTTT. This encodes CAYRTATRGYLGIVDTDKLIF.

In its sample, this clone was seen many times. The mismatch at residue 15 between this DNA's translation and the TCRdb protein of a much larger clone likely reflects a read error; the protein shown is translated from the DNA. This chain connects TRDV1 to TRDJ1; D might be TRDD2 (6 bases). TCRdb leaves out the J gene; it was filled in here by matching the DNA to germline. CDR3 size: 19 residues. Per the germline V gene, CDR1 is TSWWSYY and CDR2 is QGS. The CDR3 loop is CALGSSFPGHPAHTGKLIF. The CDR3 region has the DNA TGTGCTCTTGGATCTTCCTTCCCCGGTCATCCCGCCCACACCGGTAAACTCATCTTT.

This clone was seen a few times. The mismatch at residue 3 between this DNA's translation and the TCRdb protein of a much larger clone likely reflects a read error; the protein shown is translated from the DNA. The chain carries TRDV1 and TRDJ1; 8 bases match TRDD3. TCRdb carries no J gene annotation; the J gene was assigned here by matching the DNA with germline. This CDR3 region has 19 residues. CDR1 is TSWWSYY, CDR2 QGS, per germline. The CDR3 spells CAPGGRINRSCRDTDKLIF. For the CDR3, the DNA is TGTGCTCCTGGGGGACGTATAAACCGCTCGTGTAGGGACACCGATAAACTCATCTTT.

This clone appeared a few times. It differs at one base from a far larger clone, so likely a read error. This specimen includes other DNA sequences encoding the same CDR3. The genes are TRDV2 and TRDJ1, with D maybe TRDD2 (6 bases). CDR1 and CDR2 from the germline V gene are GEAIGNYY and EKD. CDR3 size: 14 residues. The V end was cut by 4 bases, the J end by 0 bases, with 11 bases between. CDR3 DNA sequence: TGTGCCTGTGATTTCCTAGCAGACACCGATAAACTCATCTTT. Encoded protein: CACDFLADTDKLIF.

As to this clone: A far larger clone is just one base off, so this is likely a read error. The same CDR3 also results from other DNA sequences found in this sample. The V call is TRDV2, the J call TRDJ1, with D possibly TRDD3 on 5 matching bases. Assignment of the J gene here rests on matching the DNA to germline, because TCRdb gives none. The CDR3 covers 15 residues. Germline V gives CDR1 GEAIGNYY, CDR2 EKD. Trimming took off 0 bases at V and 2 bases at J, with 12 bases between the two ends. The CDR3 DNA sequence: TGTGCCTGTGACACCGACGGGGGGTATACCGATAAACTCATCTTT. Protein sequence: CACDTDGGYTDKLIF.

Only a few counts were recorded for this clone. TCRdb attributes to this sequence the protein of a much larger clone, which differs from the DNA translation at residue 8; a read error is likely, and the protein displayed is translated from the DNA. The CDR3 is CACDTGLACRLIF. CDR3 sequence (DNA): TGTGCCTGTGACACCGGATTGGCCTGTAGACTCATCTTT. V usage is TRDV2 and J usage is TRDJ1; D is ambiguous. The ends were cut back, 0 bases at V and 10 bases at J, with 14 bases in the middle. CDR3 length: 13 residues. Germline CDR1 GEAIGNYY, CDR2 EKD.

The sample holds a few counts of this clone. The protein TCRdb gives is from a much larger clone and does not agree with this DNA's translation at residue 9, likely a read error; the protein shown here comes from the DNA. J is TRDJ1 and V is TRDV2, with 9 bases matching TRDD3. The J gene was missing in TCRdb and was found by matching the end of the DNA to germline. The CDR3 sequence is 16 residues long. With 6 bases clipped from V and 2 bases from J, the junction kept 12 bases outside the gene matches. Germline V CDR1 and CDR2: GEAIGNYY, EKD. The CDR3 here is CACTGGYSSGTDKLIF. The CDR3 nucleotides are TGTGCCTGTACCGGGGGATACAGTAGTGGAACCGATAAACTCATCTTT.

This clone has more than one count but fewer than ten. TCRdb shows a much larger clone's protein in place of this DNA's translation, and the two differ at residue 3, likely through a read error; the protein shown is translated from the DNA. DNA for the CDR3: TGTGCTCCTGGGGAAGTTCGGGGGATACGCAGTATACGCGATAAACTCATCTTT. As protein: CAPGEVRGIRSIRDKLIF. The chain employs TRDV1 and TRDJ1, with 10 bases aligning to TRDD3. The J gene, not given by TCRdb, was assigned here from a germline match of the nucleotide sequence. Germline values: CDR1 TSWWSYY, CDR2 QGS. The CDR3 sequence is 18 residues long.

This clone was counted between two and nine times. It may be a read error: a sequence one base away is much more abundant. Other DNA sequences in this sample translate to the same CDR3. The rearrangement links TRDV1 to TRDJ2; weak D call: TRDD1 (5 bases). The J gene comes from matching the DNA to germline here; TCRdb lacks it. Trimming cost V 3 bases and J 4 bases, with 39 bases left between them. There are 24 residues in the CDR3. Germline loops: CDR1 TSWWSYY, CDR2 QGS. The CDR3 is CALGDHYSPERLSFELDTTAQLFF. The CDR3 nucleotides read TGTGCTCTTGGGGACCATTATAGTCCCGAGCGCCTTTCGTTCGAACTCGACACGACAGCACAACTCTTCTTT.

This clone came up a few times. A far larger clone is one nucleotide away, so this likely arose from a read error. This same CDR3 is encoded by further DNA sequences in the sample. The rearrangement links TRDV2 to TRDJ1; D uncertain. Germline V gene sequence: CDR1 GEAIGNYY, CDR2 EKD. The CDR3 contains 15 residues. Trimming left V 0 bases short and J 5 bases short, with 15 bases between. As DNA, the CDR3 is TGTGCCTGTGACACCGTCGGAGCGCTCACAGATAAACTCATCTTT. Its translation: CACDTVGALTDKLIF.

Note on this clone: TCRdb's listed protein matches a much larger clone and diverges from this DNA's translation at residue 17, likely through a read error; the protein shown comes from the DNA. The V call is TRDV2, the J call TRDJ2, with 7 positions matching TRDD3. The germline gives CDR1 GEAIGNYY, CDR2 EKD. This CDR3 region has 23 residues. V lost 5 bases, J lost 4 bases, and 33 bases stayed unmatched. Here the CDR3 reads CACAKRKLGPGWGFPSSTAQLFF. The CDR3 region has the DNA TGTGCCTGTGCCAAAAGAAAACTTGGTCCGGGCTGGGGGTTTCCCTCTTCGACAGCACAACTCTTCTTT.